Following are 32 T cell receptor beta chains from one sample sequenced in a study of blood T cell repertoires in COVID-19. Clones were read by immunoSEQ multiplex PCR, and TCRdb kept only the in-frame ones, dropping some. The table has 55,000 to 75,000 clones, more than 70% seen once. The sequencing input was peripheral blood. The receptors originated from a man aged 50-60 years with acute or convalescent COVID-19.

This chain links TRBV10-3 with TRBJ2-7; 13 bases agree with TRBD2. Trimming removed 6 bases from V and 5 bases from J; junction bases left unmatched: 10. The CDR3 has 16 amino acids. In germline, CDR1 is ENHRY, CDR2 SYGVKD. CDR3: CAIRIPGTSGTDEQYF. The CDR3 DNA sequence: TGTGCCATCAGAATTCCCGGGACTAGCGGGACGGACGAGCAGTACTTC.

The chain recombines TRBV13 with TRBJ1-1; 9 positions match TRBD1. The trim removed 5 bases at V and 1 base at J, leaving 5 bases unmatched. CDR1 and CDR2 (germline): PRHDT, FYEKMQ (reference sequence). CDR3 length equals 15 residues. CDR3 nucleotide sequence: TGTGCCAGCAGCCCCCGACAGGGGGGGAACACTGAAGCTTTCTTT. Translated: CASSPRQGGNTEAFF.

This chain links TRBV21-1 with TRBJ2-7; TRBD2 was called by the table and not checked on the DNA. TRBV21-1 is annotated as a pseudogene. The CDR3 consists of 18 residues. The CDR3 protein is CASSKAGLAGGLAYEQYF. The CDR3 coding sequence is TGTGCCAGCAGCAAAGCGGGACTAGCGGGGGGGCTCGCCTACGAGCAGTACTTC.

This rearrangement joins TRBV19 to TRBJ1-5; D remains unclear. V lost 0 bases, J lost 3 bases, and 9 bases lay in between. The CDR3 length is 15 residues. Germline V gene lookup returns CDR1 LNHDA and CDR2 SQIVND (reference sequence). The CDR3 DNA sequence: TGTGCCAGTAGTATAGATATGTCTAACAATCAGCCCCAGCATTTT. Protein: CASSIDMSNNQPQHF.

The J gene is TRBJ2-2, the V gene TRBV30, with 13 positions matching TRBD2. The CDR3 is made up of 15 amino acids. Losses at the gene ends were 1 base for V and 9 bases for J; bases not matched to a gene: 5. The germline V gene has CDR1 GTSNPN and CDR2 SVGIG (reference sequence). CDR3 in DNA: TGTGCCTGGAGTGGAGGACTAGCGGGAGTACGGGAGCTGTTTTTT. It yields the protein CAWSGGLAGVRELFF.

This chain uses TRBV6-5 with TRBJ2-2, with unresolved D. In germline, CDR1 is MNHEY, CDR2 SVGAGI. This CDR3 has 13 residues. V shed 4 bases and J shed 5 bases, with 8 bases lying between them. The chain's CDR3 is CASSSGWTGELFF. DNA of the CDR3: TGTGCCAGCAGTTCCGGGTGGACCGGGGAGCTGTTTTTT.

CDR3 nucleotides: TGTGCCAGCAGCCGAAGGCCGGGACTAGCGGACCCGTGGACCTACAATGAGCAGTTCTTC. Amino acids: CASSRRPGLADPWTYNEQFF. This rearrangement joins TRBV4-2 to TRBJ2-1, with 11 bases aligning to TRBD2. Germline V gene data show CDR1 as LGHNA and CDR2 as YNFKEQ. V shed 4 bases and J 2 bases; nucleotides not matched to a gene: 16. The CDR3 consists of 20 residues.

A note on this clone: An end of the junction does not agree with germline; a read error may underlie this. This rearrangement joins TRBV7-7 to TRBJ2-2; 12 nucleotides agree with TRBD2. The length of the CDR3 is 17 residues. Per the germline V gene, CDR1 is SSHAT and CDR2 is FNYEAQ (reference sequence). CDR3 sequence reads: CASSKGLAGANTGELFF. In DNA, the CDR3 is TGTGCTAGCAGCAAGGGACTAGCGGGTGCGAACACCGGGGAGCTGTTTTTT.

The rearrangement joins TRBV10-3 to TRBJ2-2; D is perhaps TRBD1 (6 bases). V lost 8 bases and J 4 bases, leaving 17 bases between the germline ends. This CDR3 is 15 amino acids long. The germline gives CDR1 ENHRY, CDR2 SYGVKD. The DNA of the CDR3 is TGTGCCATCTCAGGCAGGGGAAGGAGCACCGGGGAGCTGTTTTTT. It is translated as CAISGRGRSTGELFF.

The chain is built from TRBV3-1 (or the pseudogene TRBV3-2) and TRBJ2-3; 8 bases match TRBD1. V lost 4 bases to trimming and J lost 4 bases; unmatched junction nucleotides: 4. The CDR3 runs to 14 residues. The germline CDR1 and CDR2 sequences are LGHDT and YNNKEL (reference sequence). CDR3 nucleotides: TGTGCCAGCAGCCTAGGGACAGGAGCAGATACGCAGTATTTT. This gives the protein CASSLGTGADTQYF.

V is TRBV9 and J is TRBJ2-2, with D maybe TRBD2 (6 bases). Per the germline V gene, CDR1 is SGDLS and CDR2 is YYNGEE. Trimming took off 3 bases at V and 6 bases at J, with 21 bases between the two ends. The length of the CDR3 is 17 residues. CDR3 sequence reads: CASSGDQGPGGSGELFF. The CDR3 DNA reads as TGTGCCAGCAGCGGTGATCAGGGACCCGGGGGTTCCGGGGAGCTGTTTTTT. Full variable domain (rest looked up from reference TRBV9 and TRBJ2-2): DSGVTQTPKHLITATGQRVTLRCSPRSGDLSVYWYQQSLDQGLQFLIQYYNGEERAKGNILERFSAQQFPDLHSELNLSSLELGDSALYFCASSGDQGPGGSGELFFGEGSRLTVL.

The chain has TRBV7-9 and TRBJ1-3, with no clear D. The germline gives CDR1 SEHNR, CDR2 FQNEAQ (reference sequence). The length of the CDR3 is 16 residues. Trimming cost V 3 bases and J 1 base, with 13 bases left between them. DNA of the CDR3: TGTGCCAGCAGCTTTCGGGTTGAGGTTTCTGGAAACACCATATATTTT. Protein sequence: CASSFRVEVSGNTIYF.

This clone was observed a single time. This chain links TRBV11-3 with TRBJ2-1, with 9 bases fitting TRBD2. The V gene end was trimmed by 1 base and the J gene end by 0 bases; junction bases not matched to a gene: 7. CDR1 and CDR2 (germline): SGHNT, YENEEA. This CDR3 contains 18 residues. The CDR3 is CASSLALAGTYSYNEQFF. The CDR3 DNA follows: TGTGCCAGCAGCTTAGCACTAGCGGGCACCTACTCCTACAATGAGCAGTTCTTC.

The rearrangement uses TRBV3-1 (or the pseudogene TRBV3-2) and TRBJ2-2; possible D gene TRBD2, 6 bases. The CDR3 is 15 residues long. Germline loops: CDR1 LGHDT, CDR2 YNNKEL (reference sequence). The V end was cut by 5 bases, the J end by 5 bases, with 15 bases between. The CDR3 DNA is TGTGCCAGCAGCGTCCTAAGGGGAGGTACCGGGGAGCTGTTTTTT. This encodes CASSVLRGGTGELFF.

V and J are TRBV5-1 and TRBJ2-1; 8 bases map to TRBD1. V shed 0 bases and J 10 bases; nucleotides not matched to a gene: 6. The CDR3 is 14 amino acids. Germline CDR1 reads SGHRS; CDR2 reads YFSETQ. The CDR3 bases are TGCGCCAGCAGCTTGGCCGGGACAGGTAGAGAGCAGTTCTTC. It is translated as CASSLAGTGREQFF.

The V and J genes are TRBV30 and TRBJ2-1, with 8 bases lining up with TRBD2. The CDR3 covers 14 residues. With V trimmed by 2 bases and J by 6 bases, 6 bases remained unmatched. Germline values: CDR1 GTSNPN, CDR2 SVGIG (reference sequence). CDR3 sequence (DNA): TGTGCCTGGAGTCCCCGGCGGGGGGCCAATGAGCAGTTCTTC. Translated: CAWSPRRGANEQFF.

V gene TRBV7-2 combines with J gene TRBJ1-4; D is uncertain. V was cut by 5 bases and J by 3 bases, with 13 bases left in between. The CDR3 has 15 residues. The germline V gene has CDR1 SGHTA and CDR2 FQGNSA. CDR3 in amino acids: CASSARQQPNEKLFF. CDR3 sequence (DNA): TGTGCCAGCAGCGCAAGACAACAGCCTAATGAAAAACTGTTTTTT.

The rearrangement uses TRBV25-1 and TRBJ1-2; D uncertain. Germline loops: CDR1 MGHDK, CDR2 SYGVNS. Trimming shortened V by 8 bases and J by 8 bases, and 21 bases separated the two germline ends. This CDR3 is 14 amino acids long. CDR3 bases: TGTGCCAGCTTAAGCATGGAGACCCACGGGGGCTACACCTTC. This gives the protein CASLSMETHGGYTF.

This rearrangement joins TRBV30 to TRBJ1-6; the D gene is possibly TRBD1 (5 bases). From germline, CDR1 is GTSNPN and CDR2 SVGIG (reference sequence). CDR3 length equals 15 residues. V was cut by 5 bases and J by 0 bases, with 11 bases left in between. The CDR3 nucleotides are TGTGCCTGGTCGACAGCCAACTCCTATAATTCACCCCTCCACTTT. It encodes CAWSTANSYNSPLHF.

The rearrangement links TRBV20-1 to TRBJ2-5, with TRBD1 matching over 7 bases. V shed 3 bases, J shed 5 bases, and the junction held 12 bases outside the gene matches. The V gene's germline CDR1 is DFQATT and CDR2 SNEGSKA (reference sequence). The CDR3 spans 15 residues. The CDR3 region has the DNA TGCAGTGCTAGTGACGGAACAGGGGTGGGGGAGACCCAGTACTTC. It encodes CSASDGTGVGETQYF.

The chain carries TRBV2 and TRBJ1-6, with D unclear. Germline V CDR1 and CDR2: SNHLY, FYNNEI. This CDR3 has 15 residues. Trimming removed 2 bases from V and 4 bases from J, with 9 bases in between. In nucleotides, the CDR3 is TGTGCCAGCAGTGAATCGGGAGATTATAATTCACCCCTCCACTTT. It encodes CASSESGDYNSPLHF.

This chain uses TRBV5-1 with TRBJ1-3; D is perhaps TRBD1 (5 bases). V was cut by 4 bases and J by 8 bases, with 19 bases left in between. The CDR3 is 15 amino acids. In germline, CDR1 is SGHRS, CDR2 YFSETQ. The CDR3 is CASSQRQPGVDTIYF. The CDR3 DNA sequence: TGCGCCAGCAGCCAAAGACAGCCGGGAGTAGACACCATATATTTT.

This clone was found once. The DNA for the CDR3 is TGCGCCACCTCGACAGGGGATAAGACAGATACGCAGTATTTT. It yields the protein CATSTGDKTDTQYF. The chain employs TRBV5-1 and TRBJ2-3; the match to TRBD1 covers 8 bases. V was pared by 9 bases and J by 3 bases, with 9 bases of the junction left unmatched. This CDR3 contains 14 residues. CDR1 is SGHRS and CDR2 is YFSETQ in the germline V gene.

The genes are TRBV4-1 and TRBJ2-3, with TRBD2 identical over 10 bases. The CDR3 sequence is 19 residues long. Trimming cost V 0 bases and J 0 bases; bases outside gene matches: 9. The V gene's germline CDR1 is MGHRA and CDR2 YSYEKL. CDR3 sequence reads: CASSQDGVTSGTSTDTQYF. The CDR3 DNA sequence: TGCGCCAGCAGCCAAGATGGGGTCACTAGCGGGACTAGCACAGATACGCAGTATTTT.

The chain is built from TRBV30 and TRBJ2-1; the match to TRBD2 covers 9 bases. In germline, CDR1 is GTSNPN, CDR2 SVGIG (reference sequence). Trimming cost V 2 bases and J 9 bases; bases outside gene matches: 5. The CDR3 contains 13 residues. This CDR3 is CAWSSGRSLEQFF. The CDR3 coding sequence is TGTGCCTGGAGTAGCGGGAGGAGTCTTGAGCAGTTCTTC.

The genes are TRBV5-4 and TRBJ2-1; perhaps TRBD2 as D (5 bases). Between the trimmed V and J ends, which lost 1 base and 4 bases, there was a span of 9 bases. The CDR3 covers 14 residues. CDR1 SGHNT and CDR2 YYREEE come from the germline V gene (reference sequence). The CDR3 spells CASSLISAYNEQFF. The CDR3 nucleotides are TGTGCCAGCAGCTTGATTAGCGCTTACAATGAGCAGTTCTTC.

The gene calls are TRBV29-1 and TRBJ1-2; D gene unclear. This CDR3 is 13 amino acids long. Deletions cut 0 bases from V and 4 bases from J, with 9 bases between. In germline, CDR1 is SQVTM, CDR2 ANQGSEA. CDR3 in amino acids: CSVEDRRLYGYTF. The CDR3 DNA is TGCAGCGTTGAAGATCGCCGACTCTATGGCTACACCTTC.

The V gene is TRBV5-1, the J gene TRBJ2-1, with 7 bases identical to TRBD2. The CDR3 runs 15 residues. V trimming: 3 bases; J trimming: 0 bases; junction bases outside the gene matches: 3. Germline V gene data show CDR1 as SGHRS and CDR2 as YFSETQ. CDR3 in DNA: TGCGCCAGCAGCTGGCGGGAGTCCTCCTACAATGAGCAGTTCTTC. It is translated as CASSWRESSYNEQFF.

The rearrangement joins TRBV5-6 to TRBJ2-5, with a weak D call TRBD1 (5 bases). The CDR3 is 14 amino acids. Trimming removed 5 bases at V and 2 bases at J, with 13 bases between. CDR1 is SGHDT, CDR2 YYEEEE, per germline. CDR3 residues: CASRPRTTQETQYF. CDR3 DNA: TGTGCCAGCAGGCCAAGGACAACTCAAGAGACCCAGTACTTC.

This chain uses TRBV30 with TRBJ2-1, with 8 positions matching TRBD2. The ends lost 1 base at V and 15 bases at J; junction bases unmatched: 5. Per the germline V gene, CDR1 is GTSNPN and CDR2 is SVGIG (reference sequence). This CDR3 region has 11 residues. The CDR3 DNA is TGTGCCTGGAGTGAGTTAGCGGGACGGTTCTTC. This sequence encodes CAWSELAGRFF.

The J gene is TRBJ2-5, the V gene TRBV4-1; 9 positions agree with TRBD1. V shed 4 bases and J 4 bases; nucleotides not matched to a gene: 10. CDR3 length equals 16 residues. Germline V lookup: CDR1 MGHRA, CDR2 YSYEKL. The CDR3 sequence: CASSPTGQGLRETQYF. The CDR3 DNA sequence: TGCGCCAGCAGCCCTACGGGACAGGGTCTTCGAGAGACCCAGTACTTC.

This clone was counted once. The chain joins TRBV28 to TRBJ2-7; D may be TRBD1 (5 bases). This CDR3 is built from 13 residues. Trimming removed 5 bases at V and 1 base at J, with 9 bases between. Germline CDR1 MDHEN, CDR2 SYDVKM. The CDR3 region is CASSTGASYEQYF. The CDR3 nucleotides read TGTGCCAGCAGTACTGGGGCATCCTACGAGCAGTACTTC.